At least ten counts were recorded for the clone carrying this TCR beta chain. The entry originates in a study of Graves' ophthalmopathy and Graves' hyperthyroidism. On the study more broadly: Upon initial diagnosis and before any treatment, peripheral blood was collected.

Deletions cut 2 bases from V and 0 bases from J, with 9 bases between. This CDR3 region has 15 residues. Germline CDR1 reads SGHVS; CDR2 reads FQNEAQ. Amplifying from RNA transcripts, the study obtained TCR beta CDR3 regions. Following a first-round RT-PCR that used HTBI primers, a second-round multiplex PCR was carried out. TCRdb re-called the multiplex PCR reads with MiXCR, one entry per CDR3 protein. The sample lists more than 300,000 distinct CDR3 sequences; approximately 17% were seen once. In this cohort's terms, stable hyperthyroidism meant no ophthalmopathy by 18 months of follow-up. The source is an adult woman with stable Graves' hyperthyroidism. The specimen sequenced was peripheral blood. The gene calls are TRBV7-8 and TRBJ2-3; unclear D gene. The CDR3 DNA follows: TGTGCCAGCAGCTTAAGATCGGCTAGCACAGATACGCAGTATTTT. It is translated as CASSLRSASTDTQYF. The variable domain in full, completed from reference TRBV7-8 and TRBJ2-3, reads GAGVSQSPRYKVAKRGQDVALRCDPISGHVSLFWYQQALGQGPEFLTYFQNEAQLDKSGLPSDRFFAERPEGSVSTLKIQRTQQEDSAVYLCASSLRSASTDTQYFGPGTRLTVL.